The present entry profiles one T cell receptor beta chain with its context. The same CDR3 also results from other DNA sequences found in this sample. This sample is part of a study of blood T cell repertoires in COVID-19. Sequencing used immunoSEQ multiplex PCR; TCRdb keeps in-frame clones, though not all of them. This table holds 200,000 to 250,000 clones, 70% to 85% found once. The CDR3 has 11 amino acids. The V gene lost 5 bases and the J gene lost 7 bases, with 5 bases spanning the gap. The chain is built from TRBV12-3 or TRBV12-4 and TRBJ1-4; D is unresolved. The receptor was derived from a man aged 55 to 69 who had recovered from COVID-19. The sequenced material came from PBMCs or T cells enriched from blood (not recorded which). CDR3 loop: CASSRGEKLFF. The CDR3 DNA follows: TGTGCCAGCAGTCGCGGTGAAAAACTGTTTTTT.